This passage covers 23 T cell receptor beta chains from one sample sequenced in a study of shared clonotypes between healthy human individuals. Some clones are missing from TCRdb's copy, which holds only in-frame ones; the method was immunoSEQ multiplex PCR. The sample includes around 450,000 clones, roughly 83% of them seen just once. The sample was PBMCs. These receptor sequences come from a woman between 35 and 50 years old in good health. Some clones in this sample may be carry-over from other donors' samples.

J is TRBJ2-5 and V is TRBV6-5; D is perhaps TRBD2 (5 bases). Trimming shortened V by 6 bases and J by 7 bases, and 18 bases separated the two germline ends. CDR1 and CDR2 (germline): MNHEY, SVGAGI. CDR3 length: 14 residues. This CDR3 reads CASSHTRTDGTQYF. In DNA, the CDR3 is TGTGCCAGCAGCCACACTAGGACGGACGGGACCCAGTACTTC.

The V and J genes are TRBV28 and TRBJ1-5; D possibly corresponds to TRBD1 (5 bases). CDR3 length: 12 residues. The V gene's germline CDR1 is MDHEN and CDR2 SYDVKM. The V end was cut by 10 bases, the J end by 1 base, with 8 bases between. For the CDR3, the DNA is TGTGCCACCCACAGGAGCAATCAGCCCCAGCATTTT. This encodes CATHRSNQPQHF.

Concerning this clone: The sample has other DNA sequences that encode this CDR3 too. The genes are TRBV7-9 and TRBJ1-4; TRBD1 matches 10 bases. CDR1 is SEHNR, CDR2 FQNEAQ, per germline (reference sequence). With 5 bases clipped from V and 8 bases from J, the junction kept 5 bases outside the gene matches. The CDR3 contains 14 residues. The CDR3 nucleotides read TGTGCCAGCAGCCCCGGGACAGGGGTGGAAAAACTGTTTTTT. Translating it yields CASSPGTGVEKLFF.

The J gene is TRBJ1-5, the V gene TRBV7-2; D unresolved. Germline CDR1 SGHTA, CDR2 FQGNSA. Trimming left V 1 base short and J 5 bases short, with 15 bases between. This CDR3 region has 16 residues. This chain's CDR3 is CASSLVAAANYQPQHF. CDR3 sequence (DNA): TGTGCCAGCAGCTTAGTAGCGGCGGCTAACTATCAGCCCCAGCATTTT.

This chain joins TRBV6-7 and TRBJ2-7; 8 bases line up with TRBD1. TRBV6-7 is sorted into the ORF group, with uncertain function. The CDR3 is 14 residues long. The J segment lost 5 bases and the V segment lost 2 bases, leaving 5 bases of the junction unmatched. Written as DNA, the CDR3 is TGTGCCAGCAGTTACGCAGGACAGGGCAACGAGCAGTACTTC. It yields the protein CASSYAGQGNEQYF.

The gene calls are TRBV30 and TRBJ1-1, with no clear D. The germline CDR1 and CDR2 sequences are GTSNPN and SVGIG (reference sequence). The CDR3 runs to 14 residues. The V end lost 0 bases, the J end lost 2 bases, and 10 bases lay between the germline ends. CDR3 DNA: TGTGCCTGGAGTGTGACTCCGGTTAACACTGAAGCTTTCTTT. As protein: CAWSVTPVNTEAFF.

This clone was picked up one time. The CDR3 reads CASSLGRQTYEQYF. The CDR3 bases are TGCGCCAGCAGCTTGGGGAGACAGACCTACGAGCAGTACTTC. This sequence joins TRBV5-1 and TRBJ2-7, with D perhaps matching TRBD1 (5 bases). Trimming took 0 bases from V and 2 from J, leaving 9 bases between them. The CDR3 contains 14 residues. The germline V gene has CDR1 SGHRS and CDR2 YFSETQ.

The chain joins TRBV29-1 to TRBJ2-7; TRBD2 matches at 12 bases. The trim removed 6 bases at V and 3 bases at J, leaving 0 bases unmatched. The CDR3 is 12 amino acids. CDR1 SQVTM and CDR2 ANQGSEA come from the germline V gene. The CDR3 nucleotides read TGCAGCGTGACTAGCGGGAGCTACGAGCAGTACTTC. The encoded protein is CSVTSGSYEQYF.

The rearrangement uses TRBV4-1 and TRBJ2-7; D may be TRBD1 (5 bases). V was cut by 4 bases and J by 4 bases, with 11 bases left in between. From germline, CDR1 is MGHRA and CDR2 YSYEKL. The CDR3 has 13 amino acids. The chain's CDR3 is CASSLRQTYEQYF. The CDR3 DNA follows: TGCGCCAGCAGCCTTCGACAGACTTACGAGCAGTACTTC.

J is TRBJ2-5 and V is TRBV5-5, with 9 bases lining up with TRBD1. The CDR3 contains 13 residues. CDR1 and CDR2 from the germline V gene are SGHKS and YYEKEE (reference sequence). The junction had 3 bases not matched to a gene; V was cut back by 4 bases and J by 5 bases. The CDR3 DNA is TGTGCCAGCAGCGGACAGGGGACGGAGACCCAGTACTTC. It yields the protein CASSGQGTETQYF.

The V and J genes are TRBV21-1 and TRBJ2-7; no DNA check was done on the table's D call, TRBD2. TRBV21-1 is designated a pseudogene. The CDR3 covers 15 residues. The CDR3 DNA sequence: TGTGCCAGCAGCAAAGCGCGGGGATTTGGATACGAGCAGTACTTC. Its translation: CASSKARGFGYEQYF.

This clone was seen only a few times. The J gene is TRBJ2-7, the V gene TRBV28; 8 bases are a match to TRBD2. Germline V gene sequence: CDR1 MDHEN, CDR2 SYDVKM. J gave up 3 bases and V 6 bases, and 4 bases lay outside the gene matches. The CDR3 consists of 13 residues. The CDR3: CASRGSGNYEQYF. The DNA for the CDR3 is TGTGCCAGCAGGGGTAGCGGGAACTACGAGCAGTACTTC.

As to this clone: The same CDR3 can be traced to other DNA sequences in this sample. The rearrangement links TRBV19 to TRBJ2-2, with a possible D match to TRBD1 (5 bases). V was cut by 3 bases and J by 7 bases, with 15 bases left in between. The germline gives CDR1 LNHDA, CDR2 SQIVND (reference sequence). The CDR3 has 15 amino acids. The CDR3 DNA reads TGTGCCAGTAGTATGGACCTGGGGCTATTCGGGGAGCTGTTTTTT. Translation gives CASSMDLGLFGELFF.

V usage is TRBV5-1 and J usage is TRBJ2-2; D is unresolved. V lost 0 bases and J 1 base, leaving 13 bases between the germline ends. This CDR3 is built from 17 residues. Germline lookup yields CDR1 SGHRS and CDR2 YFSETQ. The CDR3 sequence: CASSLAGVTLNTGELFF. Written as DNA, the CDR3 is TGCGCCAGCAGCTTGGCCGGCGTGACACTGAACACCGGGGAGCTGTTTTTT.

The chain is built from TRBV5-5 and TRBJ2-3; D remains ambiguous. Germline V gene lookup returns CDR1 SGHKS and CDR2 YYEKEE (reference sequence). The CDR3 is 11 residues long. V was clipped by 2 bases and J by 4 bases, with 2 bases between them. CDR3 amino acids: CASSFPDTQYF. CDR3 nucleotides: TGTGCCAGCAGCTTCCCAGATACGCAGTATTTT.

The chain combines TRBV19 with TRBJ2-1; D not certain. CDR1 and CDR2 from the germline V gene are LNHDA and SQIVND (reference sequence). This CDR3 comprises 13 residues. The ends were cut back, 2 bases at V and 9 bases at J, with 11 bases in the middle. The CDR3: CASSIPGYGEQFF. The CDR3 bases are TGTGCCAGTAGTATACCCGGGTATGGTGAGCAGTTCTTC.

This clone was picked up one time. The chain couples TRBV4-1 to TRBJ2-7; 14 bases match TRBD2. The CDR3 has 17 residues. Germline trimming cut 3 bases from V and 2 bases from J; bases unmatched to any gene: 6. Germline loops: CDR1 MGHRA, CDR2 YSYEKL. This CDR3 reads CASSQTSGRASTYEQYF. CDR3 DNA: TGCGCCAGCAGCCAGACTAGCGGGAGGGCCTCGACCTACGAGCAGTACTTC.

The CDR3 bases are TGTGCCAGTAGTATAAGTGGGCGGACAGAGCAGTTCTTC. Translating it yields CASSISGRTEQFF. The chain is built from TRBV19 and TRBJ2-1, with a possible D match to TRBD1 (5 bases). The CDR3 is 13 residues long. From germline, CDR1 is LNHDA and CDR2 SQIVND (reference sequence). The V and J ends lost 2 bases and 10 bases respectively, with 12 bases between them.

The CDR3 reads CARSAGRDEQFF. The CDR3 nucleotides read TGTGCCAGAAGCGCCGGACGGGATGAGCAGTTCTTC. V gene TRBV5-3 combines with J gene TRBJ2-1; D is undetermined. TRBV5-3 is recorded as an ORF, its role being uncertain. With 4 bases removed from V and 8 bases from J, the gap between germline ends came to 10 bases. The CDR3 runs 12 residues.

The chain uses TRBV11-3 and TRBJ2-7; the match to TRBD1 covers 7 bases. The CDR3 has 15 amino acids. V gave up 1 base and J gave up 4 bases; unmatched junction bases: 7. Germline CDR1 is SGHNT and CDR2 is YENEEA. The CDR3 spells CASSLVGGRLYEQYF. DNA for the CDR3: TGTGCCAGCAGCTTAGTAGGGGGCAGGTTGTACGAGCAGTACTTC.

The chain employs TRBV19 and TRBJ1-2, with D possibly TRBD1 on 5 matching bases. Trimming removed 7 bases from V and 7 bases from J, with 28 bases in between. CDR1 LNHDA and CDR2 SQIVND come from the germline V gene (reference sequence). The CDR3 runs to 17 residues. CDR3: CASTSRAGRMNYGGYTF. CDR3 nucleotide sequence: TGTGCCAGTACCTCCAGGGCGGGACGGATGAACTATGGTGGCTACACCTTC.

This rearrangement joins TRBV28 to TRBJ2-7; D unresolved. This CDR3 is built from 13 residues. Trimming stripped 5 bases from V and 2 bases from J, with 10 bases between. CDR1 is MDHEN, CDR2 SYDVKM, per germline. The CDR3 sequence: CASSGPLAYEQYF. The DNA for the CDR3 is TGTGCCAGCAGTGGACCTCTAGCCTACGAGCAGTACTTC. Full variable domain (outside the CDR3, taken from reference TRBV28 and TRBJ2-7): DVKVTQSSRYLVKRTGEKVFLECVQDMDHENMFWYRQDPGLGLRLIYFSYDVKMKEKGDIPEGYSVSREKKERFSLILESASTNQTSMYLCASSGPLAYEQYFGPGTRLTVT.

The rearrangement uses TRBV5-4 and TRBJ2-5, with D tentatively TRBD2 (6 bases). Near its end, the DNA agrees better with TRBJ2-7, so the J call may be wrong. This CDR3 contains 15 residues. Per germline, CDR1 SGHNT and CDR2 YYREEE (reference sequence). The CDR3 spells CASSLEEGRSYEQYF. The CDR3, as DNA: TGTGCCAGCAGCTTGGAGGAGGGCCGCTCCTACGAGCAGTACTTC.